Listed below are T cell receptor beta chains from one sample, sequenced in a study of T cells in Graves' hyperthyroidism and ophthalmopathy. In TCRdb, the multiplex PCR reads were re-called with MiXCR into one record per CDR3 protein. The sample has under 650,000 distinct CDR3 sequences; around 15% are singletons. The specimen sequenced was blood. These receptors originate from a woman in her twenties or thirties with Graves' hyperthyroidism. The CDR3 runs from the conserved cysteine through the conserved F or W. Each record gives: V gene, J gene, D gene, clone size, CDR3 protein, CDR3 DNA. A D gene is named only where the DNA matches it firmly. For some rows the clone size is stated as once, few or many, or as a class when expanded; others skip it.

v_gene: TRBV28; j_gene: TRBJ2-3; d_gene: NA; abundance: many; CDR3aa: CASSLYGRVPDTQYF; CDR3nt: TGTGCCAGCAGTTTATATGGCAGGGTCCCAGATACGCAGTATTTT
v_gene: TRBV7-8; j_gene: TRBJ2-3; d_gene: NA; abundance: few; CDR3aa: CASSLALGIGTDSTDTQYF; CDR3nt: TGTGCCAGCAGCTTAGCATTAGGAATCGGGACGGATAGCACAGATACGCAGTATTTT
v_gene: TRBV7-3; j_gene: TRBJ2-3; d_gene: NA; abundance: many; CDR3aa: CASSLVGHDTDTQYF; CDR3nt: TGTGCCAGCAGCCTAGTGGGGCACGACACAGATACGCAGTATTTT
v_gene: TRBV24-1; j_gene: TRBJ2-5; d_gene: TRBD2; abundance: many; CDR3aa: CATSGLAGRGEETQYF; CDR3nt: TGTGCCACCAGCGGACTAGCGGGGAGAGGCGAAGAGACCCAGTACTTC
v_gene: TRBV19; j_gene: TRBJ2-7; d_gene: TRBD2; abundance: few; CDR3aa: CASRPTPLAGGGEQYF; CDR3nt: TGTGCCAGTAGACCCACCCCACTAGCGGGAGGAGGCGAGCAGTACTTC
v_gene: TRBV2; j_gene: TRBJ2-1; d_gene: NA; abundance: many; CDR3aa: CASSEFQDNEQFF; CDR3nt: TGTGCCAGCAGTGAATTCCAAGACAATGAGCAGTTCTTC
v_gene: TRBV19; j_gene: TRBJ2-5; d_gene: TRBD1; abundance: few; CDR3aa: CASTDRGRGALQETQYF; CDR3nt: TGTGCCAGTACCGACAGGGGGCGAGGGGCACTTCAAGAGACCCAGTACTTC
v_gene: TRBV5-4; j_gene: TRBJ2-5; d_gene: TRBD2; abundance: many; CDR3aa: CASSLELAGVRETQYF; CDR3nt: TGTGCCAGCAGCTTGGAACTAGCGGGAGTACGGGAGACCCAGTACTTC
v_gene: TRBV7-8; j_gene: TRBJ2-2; d_gene: NA; abundance: many; CDR3aa: CASIERGGGDVDTGELFF; CDR3nt: TGTGCCAGCATCGAAAGAGGGGGGGGAGACGTTGACACCGGGGAGCTGTTTTTT
v_gene: TRBV11-3; j_gene: TRBJ2-1; d_gene: NA; abundance: many; CDR3aa: CASSLPGYNEQFF; CDR3nt: TGTGCCAGCAGCTTACCAGGCTACAATGAGCAGTTCTTC
v_gene: TRBV4-1; j_gene: TRBJ2-1; d_gene: TRBD1; abundance: NA; CDR3aa: CASSQGQGPSRVEQFF; CDR3nt: TGCGCCAGCAGCCAAGGACAGGGGCCCTCGCGAGTCGAGCAGTTCTTC
v_gene: TRBV4-3; j_gene: TRBJ2-5; d_gene: TRBD1; abundance: NA; CDR3aa: CASSQDVGQGRQTQYF; CDR3nt: TGCGCCAGCAGCCAAGATGTGGGACAGGGGCGGCAGACCCAGTACTTC
v_gene: TRBV6-2/TRBV6-3; j_gene: TRBJ2-6; d_gene: NA; abundance: NA; CDR3aa: CASSYSVQVFGANVLTF; CDR3nt: TGTGCCAGCAGTTACTCGGTGCAGGTGTTCGGGGCCAACGTCCTGACTTTC
v_gene: TRBV15; j_gene: TRBJ2-1; d_gene: NA; abundance: NA; CDR3aa: CATSRDWGTTYEQFF; CDR3nt: TGTGCCACCAGCAGAGATTGGGGTACTACCTACGAGCAGTTCTTC
v_gene: TRBV19; j_gene: TRBJ2-1; d_gene: TRBD2; abundance: NA; CDR3aa: CASRPMASGRASGLYNEQFF; CDR3nt: TGTGCCAGTAGGCCCATGGCTAGCGGGAGAGCCTCTGGTTTGTACAATGAGCAGTTCTTC
v_gene: TRBV2; j_gene: TRBJ1-4; d_gene: NA; abundance: many; CDR3aa: CASSGTDEKLFF; CDR3nt: TGTGCCAGCAGTGGGACAGACGAAAAACTGTTTTTT
v_gene: TRBV6-1; j_gene: TRBJ2-3; d_gene: TRBD2; abundance: many; CDR3aa: CASSTSGRSTDTQYF; CDR3nt: TGTGCCAGCAGTACTAGCGGGAGATCAACAGATACGCAGTATTTT
v_gene: TRBV27; j_gene: TRBJ2-1; d_gene: NA; abundance: NA; CDR3aa: CASTPGPYNEQFF; CDR3nt: TGTGCCAGCACCCCTGGGCCCTACAATGAGCAGTTCTTC
v_gene: TRBV29-1; j_gene: TRBJ2-4; d_gene: NA; abundance: few; CDR3aa: CSVEREGPKNIQYF; CDR3nt: TGCAGCGTTGAAAGAGAAGGCCCCAAAAACATTCAGTACTTC
v_gene: TRBV6-2/TRBV6-3; j_gene: TRBJ1-4; d_gene: NA; abundance: NA; CDR3aa: CAIHSVGWGEKLFF; CDR3nt: TGTGCCATCCACTCGGTGGGCTGGGGTGAAAAACTGTTTTTT
v_gene: TRBV5-1; j_gene: TRBJ2-1; d_gene: TRBD1; abundance: many; CDR3aa: CASSLEGQGAGGPNEQFF; CDR3nt: TGCGCCAGCAGCTTGGAGGGACAGGGGGCGGGAGGCCCCAATGAGCAGTTCTTC
v_gene: TRBV7-8; j_gene: TRBJ2-5; d_gene: TRBD2; abundance: many; CDR3aa: CASSLLGLAGIQETQYF; CDR3nt: TGTGCCAGCAGCTTATTGGGACTAGCGGGGATCCAAGAGACCCAGTACTTC
v_gene: TRBV6-1; j_gene: TRBJ2-4; d_gene: TRBD2; abundance: few; CDR3aa: CASKGLAVTKNIQYF; CDR3nt: TGTGCCAGTAAGGGACTAGCGGTAACCAAAAACATTCAGTACTTC
v_gene: TRBV28; j_gene: TRBJ2-7; d_gene: TRBD2; abundance: few; CDR3aa: CASSLGGGKAYEQYF; CDR3nt: TGTGCCAGCAGCCTAGGCGGGGGTAAGGCCTACGAGCAGTACTTC
v_gene: TRBV6-5; j_gene: TRBJ1-1; d_gene: NA; abundance: many; CDR3aa: CASSFPSNRDNTEAFF; CDR3nt: TGTGCCAGCAGTTTCCCCTCAAACAGGGATAACACTGAAGCTTTCTTT
v_gene: TRBV7-2; j_gene: TRBJ1-2; d_gene: NA; abundance: few; CDR3aa: CASSPQAQGQGYTF; CDR3nt: TGTGCCAGCAGCCCCCAGGCTCAGGGTCAAGGCTACACCTTC
v_gene: TRBV3-1; j_gene: TRBJ2-2; d_gene: NA; abundance: few; CDR3aa: CASSPLPGTGELFF; CDR3nt: TGTGCCAGCAGCCCGTTACCAGGCACCGGGGAGCTGTTTTTT
v_gene: TRBV13; j_gene: TRBJ1-6; d_gene: NA; abundance: NA; CDR3aa: CASSSGPANSPLHF; CDR3nt: TGTGCCAGCAGCTCCGGACCGGCGAATTCACCCCTCCACTTT
v_gene: TRBV7-9; j_gene: TRBJ2-3; d_gene: TRBD2; abundance: many; CDR3aa: CASSFWTSGNTDTQYF; CDR3nt: TGTGCCAGCAGCTTTTGGACTAGCGGGAACACAGATACGCAGTATTTT
v_gene: TRBV7-2; j_gene: TRBJ2-7; d_gene: NA; abundance: many; CDR3aa: CASSLAGTTSTYEQYF; CDR3nt: TGTGCCAGCAGCTTAGCCGGGACAACAAGTACCTACGAGCAGTACTTC
v_gene: TRBV7-9; j_gene: TRBJ2-2; d_gene: TRBD1; abundance: few; CDR3aa: CASTAPMGQGDTGELFF; CDR3nt: TGTGCCAGCACCGCCCCGATGGGACAGGGGGACACCGGGGAGCTGTTTTTT
v_gene: TRBV4-3; j_gene: TRBJ1-2; d_gene: TRBD1; abundance: NA; CDR3aa: CASSCSTGTGDYYGYTF; CDR3nt: TGCGCCAGCAGCTGCTCAACCGGGACAGGGGACTACTATGGCTACACCTTC
v_gene: TRBV27; j_gene: TRBJ2-7; d_gene: NA; abundance: few; CDR3aa: CASSYTQENEQYF; CDR3nt: TGTGCCAGCAGTTACACACAGGAAAACGAGCAGTACTTC
v_gene: TRBV7-9; j_gene: TRBJ1-5; d_gene: TRBD1; abundance: NA; CDR3aa: CASSVAAAGGNNQPQHF; CDR3nt: TGTGCCAGCAGCGTAGCGGCGGCAGGGGGCAACAATCAGCCCCAGCATTTT
v_gene: TRBV12-5; j_gene: TRBJ1-1; d_gene: NA; abundance: many; CDR3aa: CASAGTSQAFF; CDR3nt: TGTGCTAGTGCCGGGACATCACAAGCTTTCTTT